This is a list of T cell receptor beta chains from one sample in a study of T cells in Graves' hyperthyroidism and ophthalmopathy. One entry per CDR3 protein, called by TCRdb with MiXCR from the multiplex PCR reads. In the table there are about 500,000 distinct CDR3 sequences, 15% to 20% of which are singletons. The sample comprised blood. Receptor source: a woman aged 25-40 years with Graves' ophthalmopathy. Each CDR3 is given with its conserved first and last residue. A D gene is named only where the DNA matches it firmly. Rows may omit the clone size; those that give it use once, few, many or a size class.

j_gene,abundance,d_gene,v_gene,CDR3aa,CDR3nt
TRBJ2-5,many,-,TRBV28,CASSLGTSRQETQYF,TGTGCCAGCAGTTTAGGAACTAGTCGACAAGAGACCCAGTACTTC
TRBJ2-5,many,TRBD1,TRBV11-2,CASGTPRGQQETQYF,TGTGCCAGCGGCACGCCCAGGGGGCAACAAGAGACCCAGTACTTC
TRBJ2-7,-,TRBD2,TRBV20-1,CSGLAGYQNPSYEQYF,TGCAGTGGACTAGCGGGATACCAAAACCCCTCCTACGAGCAGTACTTC
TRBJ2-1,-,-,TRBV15,CATSTSPPGLTPYNEQFF,TGTGCCACCAGCACAAGTCCTCCGGGTCTCACCCCTTACAATGAGCAGTTCTTC
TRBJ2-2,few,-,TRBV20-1,CSARDIGVGTGELFF,TGCAGTGCTAGAGATATTGGAGTAGGCACCGGGGAGCTGTTTTTT
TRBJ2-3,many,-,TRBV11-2,CASSRGTGADTQYF,TGTGCCAGCAGCCGAGGGACCGGGGCAGATACGCAGTATTTT
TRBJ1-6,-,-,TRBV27,CASIGTGTPLHF,TGTGCCAGCATCGGGACGGGGACGCCCCTCCACTTT
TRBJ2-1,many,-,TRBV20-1,CSARSGGANEQFF,TGCAGTGCTAGATCTGGGGGAGCCAATGAGCAGTTCTTC
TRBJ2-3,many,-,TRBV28,CASSLSGTSDTQYF,TGTGCCAGCAGTTTATCCGGCACATCAGATACGCAGTATTTT
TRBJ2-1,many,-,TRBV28,CASSPDRTADEQFF,TGTGCCAGCAGCCCTGACCGGACAGCCGATGAGCAGTTCTTC
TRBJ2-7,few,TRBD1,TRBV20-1,CSAGGQGWYEQYF,TGCAGTGCTGGGGGACAGGGGTGGTACGAGCAGTACTTC
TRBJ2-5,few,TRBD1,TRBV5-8,CASSLSTGGAETQYF,TGTGCCAGCAGCCTCTCGACAGGGGGCGCGGAGACCCAGTACTTC
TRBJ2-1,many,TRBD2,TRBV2,CASLGLAGEGEQFF,TGTGCCAGCCTCGGACTAGCGGGAGAGGGTGAGCAGTTCTTC
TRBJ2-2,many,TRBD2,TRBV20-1,CSAPLAGRATGELFF,TGCAGTGCTCCACTAGCGGGGAGGGCAACCGGGGAGCTGTTTTTT
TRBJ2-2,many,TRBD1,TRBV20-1,CSARSGTANTGELFF,TGCAGTGCTAGGTCCGGGACAGCGAACACCGGGGAGCTGTTTTTT
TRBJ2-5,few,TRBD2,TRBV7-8,CASSYSEGLAEQETQYF,TGTGCCAGCAGCTACAGTGAGGGACTAGCGGAGCAAGAGACCCAGTACTTC
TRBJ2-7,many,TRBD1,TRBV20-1,CSARGFAPERDSSYEQYF,TGCAGTGCTAGAGGGTTTGCCCCGGAAAGGGACAGCTCCTACGAGCAGTACTTC
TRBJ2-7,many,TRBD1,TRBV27,CASRGTGQDEQYF,TGTGCCAGCAGAGGGACAGGGCAAGACGAGCAGTACTTC
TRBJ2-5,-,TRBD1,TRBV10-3,CAISESIGQGQETQYF,TGTGCCATCAGTGAGTCAATAGGACAGGGCCAAGAGACCCAGTACTTC
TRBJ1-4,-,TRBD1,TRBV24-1,CATSDPGGSNEKLFF,TGTGCCACCAGTGATCCAGGGGGCTCTAATGAAAAACTGTTTTTT
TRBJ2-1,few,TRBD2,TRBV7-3,CASSPFLSGSDEQFF,TGTGCCAGCAGCCCCTTTCTAAGCGGGAGTGATGAGCAGTTCTTC
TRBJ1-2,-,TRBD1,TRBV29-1,CSASGQGAYGYTF,TGCAGCGCTTCCGGACAGGGAGCCTATGGCTACACCTTC
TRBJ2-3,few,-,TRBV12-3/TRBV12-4,CASRKAGEGDTQYF,TGTGCCAGCAGGAAGGCAGGGGAAGGGGATACGCAGTATTTT
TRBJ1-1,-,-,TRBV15,CATSGLRGTEAFF,TGTGCCACCAGCGGATTAAGGGGCACTGAAGCTTTCTTT
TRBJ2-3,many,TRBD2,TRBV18,CASSPLASGSDTQYF,TGTGCCAGCTCACCACTGGCTAGCGGGTCAGATACGCAGTATTTT
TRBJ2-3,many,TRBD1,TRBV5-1,CASSLVGRGRDTQYF,TGCGCCAGCAGCTTGGTGGGCAGGGGGCGAGATACGCAGTATTTT
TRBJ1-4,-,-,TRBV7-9,CASSFTEKLFF,TGTGCCAGCAGCTTCACCGAAAAACTGTTTTTT
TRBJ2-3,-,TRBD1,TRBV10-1,CASSETRTGSTDTQYF,TGCGCCAGCAGTGAGACGAGGACAGGGAGTACAGATACGCAGTATTTT
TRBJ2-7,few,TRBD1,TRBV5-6,CASSLWDRGNYEQYF,TGTGCCAGCAGCTTGTGGGACAGGGGTAACTACGAGCAGTACTTC
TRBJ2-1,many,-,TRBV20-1,CSAPGTRSYNEQFF,TGCAGTGCTCCCGGGACCCGGTCCTACAATGAGCAGTTCTTC
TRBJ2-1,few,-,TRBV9,CASSSASLYNEQFF,TGTGCCAGCAGCAGTGCCAGTCTCTACAATGAGCAGTTCTTC
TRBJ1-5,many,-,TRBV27,CASSWDMYSNQPQHF,TGTGCCAGCAGTTGGGACATGTATAGCAATCAGCCCCAGCATTTT
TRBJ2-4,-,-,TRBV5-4,CASSLFTTTGNIQYF,TGTGCCAGCAGCTTGTTCACGACGACAGGAAACATTCAGTACTTC
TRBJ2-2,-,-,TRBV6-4,CASSDSRIGSRNTGELFF,TGTGCCAGCAGTGACTCTAGAATTGGCAGCCGAAACACCGGGGAGCTGTTTTTT
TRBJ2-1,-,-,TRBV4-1,CASSRVLDLLAPEQFF,TGCGCCAGCAGCCGCGTATTAGACCTCTTGGCCCCTGAGCAGTTCTTC
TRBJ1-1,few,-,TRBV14,CASSQVNGVTEAFF,TGTGCCAGCAGCCAAGTCAACGGGGTTACTGAAGCTTTCTTT
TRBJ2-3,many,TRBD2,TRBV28,CASTGGGMDTQYF,TGTGCCAGCACGGGAGGGGGAATGGATACGCAGTATTTT
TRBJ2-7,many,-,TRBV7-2,CASMVHAGGSYEQYF,TGTGCCAGCATGGTCCACGCAGGCGGCTCCTACGAGCAGTACTTC
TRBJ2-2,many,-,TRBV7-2,CASSETAAGVTGELFF,TGTGCCAGCAGCGAGACTGCGGCAGGGGTCACCGGGGAGCTGTTTTTT
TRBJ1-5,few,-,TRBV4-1,CASSQGLPNQPQHF,TGCGCCAGCAGCCAAGGACTGCCCAATCAGCCCCAGCATTTT
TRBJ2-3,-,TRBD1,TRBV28,CASSSYRGSSTDTQYF,TGTGCCAGCAGTTCATACAGGGGATCGAGCACAGATACGCAGTATTTT
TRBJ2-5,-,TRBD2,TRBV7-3,CASSLLAGWQETQYF,TGTGCCAGCAGCTTACTAGCGGGATGGCAAGAGACCCAGTACTTC
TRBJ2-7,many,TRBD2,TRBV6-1,CASRRLAGPYEQYF,TGTGCCAGCAGGCGACTAGCGGGCCCCTACGAGCAGTACTTC
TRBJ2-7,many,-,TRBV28,CASSLARFEQYF,TGTGCCAGCAGTTTAGCCAGGTTTGAGCAGTACTTC
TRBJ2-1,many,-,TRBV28,CASSLRTVGDEQFF,TGTGCCAGCAGTTTACGGACAGTTGGCGATGAGCAGTTCTTC
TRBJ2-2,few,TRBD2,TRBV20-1,CSAIAGGPTGELFF,TGCAGTGCTATAGCGGGAGGGCCCACCGGGGAGCTGTTTTTT
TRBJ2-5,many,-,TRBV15,CATSWGSDTYQETQYF,TGTGCCACCAGCTGGGGTTCGGACACGTACCAAGAGACCCAGTACTTC
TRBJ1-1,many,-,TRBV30,CAWTKGGDEAFF,TGTGCCTGGACCAAGGGGGGAGATGAAGCTTTCTTT
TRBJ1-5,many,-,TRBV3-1,CASSQVLPPSNQPQHF,TGTGCCAGCAGCCAAGTATTACCCCCTAGCAATCAGCCCCAGCATTTT
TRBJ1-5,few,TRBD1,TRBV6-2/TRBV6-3,CASSYGTGSNQPQHF,TGTGCCAGCAGTTACGGGACAGGTAGCAATCAGCCCCAGCATTTT
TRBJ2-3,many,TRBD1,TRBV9,CASSVVGTGSTDTQYF,TGTGCCAGCAGCGTAGTCGGGACAGGGAGTACAGATACGCAGTATTTT
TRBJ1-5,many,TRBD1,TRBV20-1,CSAFGTDADQPQHF,TGCAGTGCTTTTGGGACAGATGCAGATCAGCCCCAGCATTTT